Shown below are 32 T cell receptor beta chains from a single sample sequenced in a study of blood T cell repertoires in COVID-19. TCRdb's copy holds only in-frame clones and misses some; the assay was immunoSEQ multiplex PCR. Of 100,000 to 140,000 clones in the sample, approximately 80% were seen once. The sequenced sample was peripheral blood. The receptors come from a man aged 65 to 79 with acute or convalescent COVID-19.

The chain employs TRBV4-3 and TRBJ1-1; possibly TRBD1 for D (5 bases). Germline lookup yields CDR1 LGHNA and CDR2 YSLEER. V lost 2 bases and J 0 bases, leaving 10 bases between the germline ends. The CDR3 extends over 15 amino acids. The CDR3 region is CASSQNYRLNTEAFF. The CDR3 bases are TGCGCCAGCAGCCAAAATTACAGGTTGAACACTGAAGCTTTCTTT.

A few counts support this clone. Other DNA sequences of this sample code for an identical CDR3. In nucleotides, the CDR3 is TGTGCCAGCAGCTTAGACAGGGGCTACGAGCAGTACTTC. Translated: CASSLDRGYEQYF. The rearrangement uses TRBV5-4 and TRBJ2-7; TRBD1 matches 8 bases. Germline V lookup: CDR1 SGHNT, CDR2 YYREEE (reference sequence). Trimming cost V 2 bases and J 3 bases; bases outside gene matches: 1. The CDR3 totals 13 residues.

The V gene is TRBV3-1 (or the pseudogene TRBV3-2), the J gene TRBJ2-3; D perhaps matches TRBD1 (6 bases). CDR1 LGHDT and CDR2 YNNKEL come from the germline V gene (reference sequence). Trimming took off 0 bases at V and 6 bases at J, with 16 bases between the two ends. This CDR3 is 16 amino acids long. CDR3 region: CASSQEGGNTWDTQYF. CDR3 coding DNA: TGTGCCAGCAGCCAAGAAGGGGGAAACACCTGGGATACGCAGTATTTT.

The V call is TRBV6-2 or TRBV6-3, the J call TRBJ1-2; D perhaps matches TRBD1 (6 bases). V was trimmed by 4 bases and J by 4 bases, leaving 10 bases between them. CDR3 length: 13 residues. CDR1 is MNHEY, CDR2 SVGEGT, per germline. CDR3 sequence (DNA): TGTGCCAGCAGTTTGGGACAAAGCTATGGCTACACCTTC. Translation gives CASSLGQSYGYTF.

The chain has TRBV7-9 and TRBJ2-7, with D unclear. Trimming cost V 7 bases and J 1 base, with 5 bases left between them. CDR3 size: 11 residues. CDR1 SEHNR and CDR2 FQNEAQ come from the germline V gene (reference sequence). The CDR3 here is CASTRSYEQYF. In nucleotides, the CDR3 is TGTGCCAGCACCCGGTCCTACGAGCAGTACTTC.

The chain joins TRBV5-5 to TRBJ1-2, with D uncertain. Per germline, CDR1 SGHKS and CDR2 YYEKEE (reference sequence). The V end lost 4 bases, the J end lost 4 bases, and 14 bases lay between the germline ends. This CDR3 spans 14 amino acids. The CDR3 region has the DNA TGTGCCAGCAGCCCCGCTCTAGATTTCTATGGCTACACCTTC. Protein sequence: CASSPALDFYGYTF.

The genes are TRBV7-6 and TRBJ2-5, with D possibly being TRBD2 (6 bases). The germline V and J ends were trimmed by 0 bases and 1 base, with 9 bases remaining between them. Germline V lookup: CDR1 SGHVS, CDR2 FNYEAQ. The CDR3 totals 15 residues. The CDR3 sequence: CASSLAIAVQETQYF. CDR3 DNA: TGTGCCAGCAGCTTAGCCATAGCGGTCCAAGAGACCCAGTACTTC.

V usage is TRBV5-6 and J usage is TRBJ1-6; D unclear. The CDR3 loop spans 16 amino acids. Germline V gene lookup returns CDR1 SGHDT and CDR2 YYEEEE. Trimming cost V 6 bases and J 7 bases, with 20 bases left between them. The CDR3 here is CASTYRHGAGNSPLHF. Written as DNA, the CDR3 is TGTGCCAGCACCTACCGACACGGCGCGGGAAATTCACCCCTCCACTTT.

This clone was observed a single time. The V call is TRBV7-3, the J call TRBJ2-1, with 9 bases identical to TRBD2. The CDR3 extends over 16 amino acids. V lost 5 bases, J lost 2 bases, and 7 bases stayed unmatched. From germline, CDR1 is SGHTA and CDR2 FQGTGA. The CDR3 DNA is TGTGCCAGCAGCGTCTATAGCGGGGGTGCCTACAATGAGCAGTTCTTC. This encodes CASSVYSGGAYNEQFF.

CDR3 sequence reads: CASSFLAGAEETQYF. CDR3 nucleotides: TGTGCCAGCAGCTTCTTAGCGGGGGCTGAAGAGACCCAGTACTTC. The V and J genes are TRBV13 and TRBJ2-5; 9 bases match TRBD2. The V segment lost 3 bases and the J segment 3 bases; nucleotides outside the gene matches: 5. Per germline, CDR1 PRHDT and CDR2 FYEKMQ (reference sequence). This CDR3 region has 15 residues.

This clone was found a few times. The CDR3 is CASSSTGRPQHF. The CDR3 nucleotides read TGTGCCAGCAGCTCCACAGGCCGGCCCCAGCATTTT. J is TRBJ1-5 and V is TRBV7-9; D is possibly TRBD1 (5 bases). Germline-derived CDR1 and CDR2 are SEHNR and FQNEAQ (reference sequence). The V gene lost 4 bases and the J gene lost 9 bases, with 10 bases spanning the gap. The CDR3 is 12 amino acids.

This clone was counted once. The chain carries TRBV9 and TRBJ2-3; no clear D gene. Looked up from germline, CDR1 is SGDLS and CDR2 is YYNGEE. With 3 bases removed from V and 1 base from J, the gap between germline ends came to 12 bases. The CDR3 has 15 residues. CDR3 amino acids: CASSASLFGTDTQYF. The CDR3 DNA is TGTGCCAGCAGCGCTTCCCTCTTCGGCACAGATACGCAGTATTTT. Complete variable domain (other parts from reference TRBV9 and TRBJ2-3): DSGVTQTPKHLITATGQRVTLRCSPRSGDLSVYWYQQSLDQGLQFLIQYYNGEERAKGNILERFSAQQFPDLHSELNLSSLELGDSALYFCASSASLFGTDTQYFGPGTRLTVL.

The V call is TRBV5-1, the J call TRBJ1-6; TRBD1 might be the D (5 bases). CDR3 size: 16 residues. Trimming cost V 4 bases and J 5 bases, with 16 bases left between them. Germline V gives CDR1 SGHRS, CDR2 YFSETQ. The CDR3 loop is CASSPGPGGDNSPLHF. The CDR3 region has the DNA TGCGCCAGCAGCCCGGGACCAGGCGGGGATAATTCACCCCTCCACTTT.

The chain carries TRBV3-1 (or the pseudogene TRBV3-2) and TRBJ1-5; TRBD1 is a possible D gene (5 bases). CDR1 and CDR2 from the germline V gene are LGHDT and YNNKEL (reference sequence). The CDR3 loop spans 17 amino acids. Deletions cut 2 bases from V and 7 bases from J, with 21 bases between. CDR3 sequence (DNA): TGTGCCAGCAGCCAATTCCCCGGAGGGGCAGGGAACCAGCCCCAGCATTTT. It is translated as CASSQFPGGAGNQPQHF.

DNA for the CDR3: TGCAGCGTTGTCACGCGGGGTGGAAATGAGCAGTTCTTC. Protein: CSVVTRGGNEQFF. The chain couples TRBV29-1 to TRBJ2-1; TRBD2 might be the D (6 bases). In germline, CDR1 is SQVTM, CDR2 ANQGSEA. V shed 4 bases and J shed 7 bases, with 14 bases lying between them. The CDR3 is made up of 13 amino acids.

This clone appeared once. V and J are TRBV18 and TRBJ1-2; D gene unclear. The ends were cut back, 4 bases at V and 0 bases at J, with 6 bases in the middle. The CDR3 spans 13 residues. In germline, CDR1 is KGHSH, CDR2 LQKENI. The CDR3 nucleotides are TGTGCCAGCTCACAGACAACTAACTATGGCTACACCTTC. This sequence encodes CASSQTTNYGYTF.

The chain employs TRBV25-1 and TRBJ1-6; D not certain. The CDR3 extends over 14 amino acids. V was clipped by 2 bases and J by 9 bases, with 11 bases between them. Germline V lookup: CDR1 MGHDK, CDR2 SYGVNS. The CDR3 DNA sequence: TGTGCCAGCAGTGAAAGTGTTCGAGCTTCACCCCTCCACTTT. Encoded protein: CASSESVRASPLHF.

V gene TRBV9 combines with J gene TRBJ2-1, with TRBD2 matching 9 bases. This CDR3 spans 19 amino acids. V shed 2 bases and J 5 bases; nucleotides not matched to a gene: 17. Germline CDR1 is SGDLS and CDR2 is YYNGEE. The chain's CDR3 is CASSVDLRGGGAGDNEQFF. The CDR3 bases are TGTGCCAGCAGCGTTGACCTACGAGGCGGGGGGGCCGGGGACAATGAGCAGTTCTTC.

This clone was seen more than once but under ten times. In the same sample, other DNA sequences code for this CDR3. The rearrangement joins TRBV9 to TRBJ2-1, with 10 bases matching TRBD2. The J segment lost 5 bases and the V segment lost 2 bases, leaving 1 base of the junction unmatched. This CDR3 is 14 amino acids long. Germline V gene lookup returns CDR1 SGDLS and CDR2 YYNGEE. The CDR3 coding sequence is TGTGCCAGCAGCGTTAGCGGGGGGAACAATGAGCAGTTCTTC. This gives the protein CASSVSGGNNEQFF.

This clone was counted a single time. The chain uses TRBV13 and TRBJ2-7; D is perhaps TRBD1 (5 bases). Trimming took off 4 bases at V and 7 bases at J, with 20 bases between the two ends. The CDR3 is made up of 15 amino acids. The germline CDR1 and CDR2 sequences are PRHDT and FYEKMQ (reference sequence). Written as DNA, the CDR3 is TGTGCCAGCAGCTCCAGGGAAAAAGGCATGGGAGAGCAGTACTTC. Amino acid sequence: CASSSREKGMGEQYF.

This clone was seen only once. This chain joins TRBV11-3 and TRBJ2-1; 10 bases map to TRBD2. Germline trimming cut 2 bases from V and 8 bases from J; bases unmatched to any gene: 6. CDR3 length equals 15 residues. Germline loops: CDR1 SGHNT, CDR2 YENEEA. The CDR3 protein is CASSLRPSGGHEQFF. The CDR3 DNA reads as TGTGCCAGCAGCTTAAGGCCTAGCGGGGGACATGAGCAGTTCTTC.

CDR3 sequence: CASSFGTGATKEQYF. The CDR3 region has the DNA TGTGCCAGCAGCTTCGGGACAGGGGCGACTAAGGAGCAGTACTTC. The chain has TRBV5-6 and TRBJ2-7; 10 positions match TRBD1. Germline CDR1 is SGHDT and CDR2 is YYEEEE. This CDR3 has 15 residues. J gave up 7 bases and V 2 bases, and 9 bases lay outside the gene matches. Together with reference TRBV5-6 and TRBJ2-7, the CDR3 gives the full variable domain: DAGVTQSPTHLIKTRGQQVTLRCSPKSGHDTVSWYQQALGQGPQFIFQYYEEEERQRGNFPDRFSGHQFPNYSSELNVNALLLGDSALYLCASSFGTGATKEQYFGPGTRLTVT.

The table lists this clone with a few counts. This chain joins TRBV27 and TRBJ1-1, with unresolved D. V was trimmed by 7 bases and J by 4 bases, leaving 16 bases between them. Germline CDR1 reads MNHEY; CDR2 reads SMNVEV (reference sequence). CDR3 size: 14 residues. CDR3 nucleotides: TGTGCCAGCACCCGATCACTCGGCGGCACTGAAGCTTTCTTT. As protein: CASTRSLGGTEAFF.

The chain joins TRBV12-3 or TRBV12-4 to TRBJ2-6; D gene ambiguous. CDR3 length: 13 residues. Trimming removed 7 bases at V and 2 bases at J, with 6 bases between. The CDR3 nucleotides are TGTGCCAGCACTGAGACTGGGGCCAACGTCCTGACTTTC. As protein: CASTETGANVLTF.

In DNA, the CDR3 is TGCGCCAGCATTACCCGGGACAGGGGGCGGGAAAAACTGTTTTTT. Translation: CASITRDRGREKLFF. V and J are TRBV10-1 and TRBJ1-4; 12 nucleotides agree with TRBD1. CDR1 and CDR2 (germline): WNHNN, SYGVQD (reference sequence). Unmatched junction bases numbered 8, after V lost 7 bases and J lost 8 bases. This CDR3 is 15 amino acids long.

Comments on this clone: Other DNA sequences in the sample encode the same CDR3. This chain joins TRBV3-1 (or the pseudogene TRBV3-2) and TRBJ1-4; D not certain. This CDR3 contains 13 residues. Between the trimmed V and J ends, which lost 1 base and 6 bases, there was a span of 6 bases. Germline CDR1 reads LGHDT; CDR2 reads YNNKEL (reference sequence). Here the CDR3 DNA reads TGTGCCAGCAGCCAAGGAGGTGATGAAAAACTGTTTTTT. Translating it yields CASSQGGDEKLFF.

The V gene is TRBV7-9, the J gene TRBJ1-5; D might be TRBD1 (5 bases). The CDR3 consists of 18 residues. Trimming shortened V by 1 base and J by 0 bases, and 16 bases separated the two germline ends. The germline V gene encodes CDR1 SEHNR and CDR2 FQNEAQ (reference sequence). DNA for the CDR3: TGTGCCAGCAGCTTAGTGGGCAGGGAGGGGTATAGCAATCAGCCCCAGCATTTT. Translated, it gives CASSLVGREGYSNQPQHF.

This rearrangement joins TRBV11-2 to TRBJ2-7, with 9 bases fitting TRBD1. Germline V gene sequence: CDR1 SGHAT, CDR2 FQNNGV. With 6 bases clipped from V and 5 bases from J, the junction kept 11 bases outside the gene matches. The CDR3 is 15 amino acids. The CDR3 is CASRGRGQGFHEQYF. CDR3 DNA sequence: TGTGCCAGCAGGGGCCGAGGACAGGGGTTCCACGAGCAGTACTTC. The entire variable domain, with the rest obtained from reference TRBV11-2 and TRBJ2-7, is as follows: EAGVAQSPRYKIIEKRQSVAFWCNPISGHATLYWYQQILGQGPKLLIQFQNNGVVDDSQLPKDRFSAERLKGVDSTLKIQPAKLEDSAVYLCASRGRGQGFHEQYFGPGTRLTVT.

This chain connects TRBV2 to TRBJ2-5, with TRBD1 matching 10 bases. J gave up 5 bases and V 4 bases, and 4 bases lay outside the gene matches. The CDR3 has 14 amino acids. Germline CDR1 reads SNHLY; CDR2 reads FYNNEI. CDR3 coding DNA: TGTGCCAGCAGTGGACAGGGGGCCGTTGAGACCCAGTACTTC. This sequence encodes CASSGQGAVETQYF.

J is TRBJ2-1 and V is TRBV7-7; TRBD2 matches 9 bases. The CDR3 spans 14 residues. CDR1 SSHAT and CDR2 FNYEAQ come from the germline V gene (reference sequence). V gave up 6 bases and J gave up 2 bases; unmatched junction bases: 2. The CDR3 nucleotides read TGTGCCAGCAGTCCTAGCGGGGCCTACAATGAGCAGTTCTTC. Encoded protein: CASSPSGAYNEQFF.

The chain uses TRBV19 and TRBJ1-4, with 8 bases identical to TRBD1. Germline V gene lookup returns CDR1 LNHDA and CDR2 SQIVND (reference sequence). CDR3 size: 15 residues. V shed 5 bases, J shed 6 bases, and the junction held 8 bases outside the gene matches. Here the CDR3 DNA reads TGTGCCAGTAGTTTCTACAGGGGGGGGGATGAAAAACTGTTTTTT. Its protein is CASSFYRGGDEKLFF.

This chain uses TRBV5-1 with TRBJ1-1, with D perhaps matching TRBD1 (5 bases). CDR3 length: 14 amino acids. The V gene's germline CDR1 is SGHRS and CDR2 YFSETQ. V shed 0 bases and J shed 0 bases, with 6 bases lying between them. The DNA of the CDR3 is TGCGCCAGCAGCTTGGCAGGGATGAACACTGAAGCTTTCTTT. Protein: CASSLAGMNTEAFF.